The present T cell receptor beta chain was sequenced within a study of T cell responses to AZD1222 COVID-19 vaccine. Findings and caveats of the study: A reported finding is that nearly half of spike-specific TCRs target unmutated variant regions. Spike-specific TCR breadth and depth were elevated following two AZD1222 doses.

The CDR3 consists of 14 residues. V was trimmed by 7 bases and J by 5 bases, leaving 14 bases between them. Germline V lookup: CDR1 KGHDR, CDR2 SFDVKD. For this clone: Its matching antigen is unknown.

The table came from immunoSEQ multiplex PCR; TCRdb's copy has only in-frame clones and leaves some out. The sample contains 90,000 to 150,000 clones, roughly nine tenths of which appear only once. The V call is TRBV24-1, the J call TRBJ2-1, with TRBD2 as a possible D gene (6 bases). This receptor was taken from an adult in good health. The sequences come from peripheral blood, collected on day 0 of AZD1222 vaccination. The CDR3 reads CATRSSGLDNEQFF. The CDR3 DNA is TGTGCCACCAGATCCAGCGGGCTAGACAATGAGCAGTTCTTC.